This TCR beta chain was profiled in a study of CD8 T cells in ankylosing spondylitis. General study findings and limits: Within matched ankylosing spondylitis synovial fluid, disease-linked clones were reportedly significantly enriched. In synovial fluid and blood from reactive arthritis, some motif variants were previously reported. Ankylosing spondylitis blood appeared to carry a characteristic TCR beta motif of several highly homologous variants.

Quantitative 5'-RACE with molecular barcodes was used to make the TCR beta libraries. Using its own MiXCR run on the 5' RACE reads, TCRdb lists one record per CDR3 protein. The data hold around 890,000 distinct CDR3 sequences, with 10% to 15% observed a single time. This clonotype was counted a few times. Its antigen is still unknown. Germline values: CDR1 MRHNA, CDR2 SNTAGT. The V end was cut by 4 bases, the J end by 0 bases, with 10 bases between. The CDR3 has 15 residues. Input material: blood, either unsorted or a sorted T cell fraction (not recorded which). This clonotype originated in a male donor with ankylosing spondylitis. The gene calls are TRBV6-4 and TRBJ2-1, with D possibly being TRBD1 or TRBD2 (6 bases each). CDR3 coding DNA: TGTGCCAGCAGTGTCGGGGGACACTCCTACAATGAGCAGTTCTTC. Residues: CASSVGGHSYNEQFF.